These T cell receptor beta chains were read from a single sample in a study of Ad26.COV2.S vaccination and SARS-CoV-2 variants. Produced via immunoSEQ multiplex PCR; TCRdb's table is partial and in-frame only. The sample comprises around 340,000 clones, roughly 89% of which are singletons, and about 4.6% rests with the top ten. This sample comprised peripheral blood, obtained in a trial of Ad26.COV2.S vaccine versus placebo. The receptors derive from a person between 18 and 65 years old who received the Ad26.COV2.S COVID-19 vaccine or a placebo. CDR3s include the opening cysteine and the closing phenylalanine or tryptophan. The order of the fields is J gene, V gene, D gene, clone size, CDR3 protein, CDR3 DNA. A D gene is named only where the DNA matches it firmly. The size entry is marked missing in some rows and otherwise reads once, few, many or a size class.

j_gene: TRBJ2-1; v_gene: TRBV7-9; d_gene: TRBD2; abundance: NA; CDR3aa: CASSLVLAGRGEQFF; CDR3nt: TGTGCCAGCAGCTTAGTCCTAGCGGGGCGAGGTGAGCAGTTCTTC
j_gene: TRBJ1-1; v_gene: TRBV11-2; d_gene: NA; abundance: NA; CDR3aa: CASTLYPDRRLVNTEAFF; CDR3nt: TGTGCCAGCACCCTATATCCCGACAGGAGACTTGTGAACACTGAAGCTTTCTTT
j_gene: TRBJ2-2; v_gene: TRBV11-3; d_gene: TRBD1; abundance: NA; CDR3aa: CASSLSGTGNTGELFF; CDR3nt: TGTGCCAGCAGCTTATCCGGGACAGGGAACACCGGGGAGCTGTTTTTT
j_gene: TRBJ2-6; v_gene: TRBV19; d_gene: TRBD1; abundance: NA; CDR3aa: CASSRTGTGGTGANVLTF; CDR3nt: TGTGCCAGTAGTAGAACCGGGACAGGGGGCACTGGGGCCAACGTCCTGACTTTC
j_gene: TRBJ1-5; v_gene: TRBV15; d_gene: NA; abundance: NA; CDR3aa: CATSRDQPSGVDQPQHF; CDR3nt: TGTGCCACCAGCAGAGATCAACCGTCGGGGGTCGATCAGCCCCAGCATTTT
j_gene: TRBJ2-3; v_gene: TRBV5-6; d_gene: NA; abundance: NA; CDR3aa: CASSAWGSGAFTDTQYF; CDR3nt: TGTGCCAGCAGCGCCTGGGGTAGCGGAGCCTTCACAGATACGCAGTATTTT
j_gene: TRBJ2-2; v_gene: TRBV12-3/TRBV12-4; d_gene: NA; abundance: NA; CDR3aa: CASSYPPGELFF; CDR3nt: TGTGCCAGCAGTTACCCCCCCGGGGAGCTGTTTTTT
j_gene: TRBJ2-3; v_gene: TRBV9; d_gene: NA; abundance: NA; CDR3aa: CASSVRSSTDTQYF; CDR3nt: TGTGCCAGCAGCGTACGCAGCTCCACAGATACGCAGTATTTT
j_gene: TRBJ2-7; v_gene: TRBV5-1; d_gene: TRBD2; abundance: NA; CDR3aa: CASKAGAFFGEQYF; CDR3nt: TGCGCCAGCAAAGCGGGAGCCTTCTTTGGCGAGCAGTACTTC
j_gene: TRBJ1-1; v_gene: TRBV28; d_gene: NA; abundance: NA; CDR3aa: CASSTGDWGNTEAFF; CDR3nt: TGTGCCAGCAGTACGGGGGATTGGGGGAACACTGAAGCTTTCTTT
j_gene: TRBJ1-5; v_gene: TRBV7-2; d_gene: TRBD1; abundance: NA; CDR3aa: CASSLEWTGVQPQHF; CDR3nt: TGTGCCAGCAGCTTAGAGTGGACAGGGGTACAGCCCCAGCATTTT
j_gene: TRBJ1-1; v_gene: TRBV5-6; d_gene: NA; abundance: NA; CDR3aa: CASSSLGYSEAFF; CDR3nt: TGTGCCAGCAGCTCCTTGGGGTATTCTGAAGCTTTCTTT
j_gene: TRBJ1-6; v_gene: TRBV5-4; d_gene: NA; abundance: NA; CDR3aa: CASSLAGSSYNSPLHF; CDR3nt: TGTGCCAGCAGCTTGGCGGGTAGCTCCTATAATTCACCCCTCCACTTT
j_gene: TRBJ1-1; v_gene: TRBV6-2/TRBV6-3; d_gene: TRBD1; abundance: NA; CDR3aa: CASSYPGQGNTEAFF; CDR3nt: TGTGCCAGCAGTTACCCGGGACAGGGGAACACTGAAGCTTTCTTT
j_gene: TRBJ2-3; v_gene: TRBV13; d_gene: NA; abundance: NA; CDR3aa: CASSTTADTQYF; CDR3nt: TGTGCCAGCAGCACAACAGCAGATACGCAGTATTTT
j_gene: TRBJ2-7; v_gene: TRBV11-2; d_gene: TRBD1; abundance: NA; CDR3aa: CASSSTGATSYEQYF; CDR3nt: TGTGCCAGCAGCTCTACAGGGGCGACGAGCTACGAGCAGTACTTC
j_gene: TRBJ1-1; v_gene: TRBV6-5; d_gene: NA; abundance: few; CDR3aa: CASSSLGTKAFF; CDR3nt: TGTGCCAGCAGTTCCCTTGGGACAAAAGCTTTCTTT
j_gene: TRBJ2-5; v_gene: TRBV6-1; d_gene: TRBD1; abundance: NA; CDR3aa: CASSEVTGGTQYF; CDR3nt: TGTGCCAGCAGTGAGGTGACAGGGGGGACCCAGTACTTC